Below, 25 T cell receptor beta chains from the same sample are listed, as sequenced in a study of blood T cell repertoires in COVID-19. Profiling relied on immunoSEQ multiplex PCR, and the TCRdb table lists in-frame clones only, not all of them. The data show approximately 170,000 clones, around 89% seen once. The sequenced material came from peripheral blood. These receptors were obtained from a man in his fifties or sixties with acute or convalescent COVID-19.

V is TRBV11-3 and J is TRBJ1-1; no clear D. The CDR3 sequence is 15 residues long. Germline V gene sequence: CDR1 SGHNT, CDR2 YENEEA. V was pared by 1 base and J by 1 base, with 10 bases between. In nucleotides, the CDR3 is TGTGCCAGCAGCTTAGGTCTACTACCGAACACTGAAGCTTTCTTT. Protein product: CASSLGLLPNTEAFF.

This clone was counted between two and nine times. This chain connects TRBV7-9 to TRBJ2-2; weak D call: TRBD1 (8 bases). CDR3 size: 14 residues. The V gene's germline CDR1 is SEHNR and CDR2 FQNEAQ (reference sequence). V was trimmed by 5 bases and J by 6 bases, leaving 13 bases between them. CDR3 residues: CASSIQGGPGELFF. The CDR3 DNA reads TGTGCCAGCAGCATACAGGGGGGGCCCGGGGAGCTGTTTTTT.

This clone turned up a few times. The chain has TRBV29-1 and TRBJ1-2; tentatively, D is TRBD1 (6 bases). V lost 5 bases and J lost 1, with 20 bases in between. In germline, CDR1 is SQVTM, CDR2 ANQGSEA. There are 16 residues in the CDR3. This CDR3 reads CSVFQDSQDINYGYTF. CDR3 DNA: TGCAGCGTTTTCCAGGACAGCCAAGATATTAACTATGGCTACACCTTC. Looking up the rest from reference TRBV29-1 and TRBJ1-2 gives the full variable domain: SAVISQKPSRDICQRGTSLTIQCQVDSQVTMMFWYRQQPGQSLTLIATANQGSEATYESGFVIDKFPISRPNLTFSTLTVSNMSPEDSSIYLCSVFQDSQDINYGYTFGSGTRLTVV.

The V call is TRBV5-1, the J call TRBJ2-2, with a weak D call TRBD2 (5 bases). Trimming cost V 0 bases and J 2 bases, with 14 bases left between them. The CDR3 runs to 17 residues. Germline V CDR1 and CDR2: SGHRS, YFSETQ. The CDR3 sequence is CASSLAREQVNTGELFF. The DNA of the CDR3 is TGCGCCAGCAGCTTGGCTAGGGAGCAGGTCAACACCGGGGAGCTGTTTTTT.

V usage is TRBV29-1 and J usage is TRBJ1-1, with D possibly being TRBD1 (6 bases). V shed 5 bases and J shed 8 bases, with 9 bases lying between them. The CDR3 loop spans 10 amino acids. The V gene's germline CDR1 is SQVTM and CDR2 ANQGSEA. The CDR3 coding sequence is TGCAGCGTTCCGGGACACGAAGCTTTCTTT. Protein: CSVPGHEAFF.

This chain links TRBV6-5 with TRBJ2-2; perhaps TRBD2 as D (5 bases). Trimming shortened V by 5 bases and J by 7 bases, and 17 bases separated the two germline ends. The CDR3 runs to 15 residues. CDR1 is MNHEY, CDR2 SVGAGI, per germline. CDR3 amino acids: CASSLPEEWGGELFF. CDR3 nucleotides: TGTGCCAGCAGTCTGCCGGAGGAGTGGGGCGGGGAGCTGTTTTTT.

The chain couples TRBV14 to TRBJ1-2; the match to TRBD1 covers 7 bases. V shed 1 base, J shed 8 bases, and the junction held 4 bases outside the gene matches. CDR1 is SGHDN and CDR2 is FVKESK in the germline V gene. The CDR3 covers 13 residues. The DNA of the CDR3 is TGTGCCAGCAGCCAAGTCAGGGGGTACGGCTACACCTTC. As protein: CASSQVRGYGYTF.

The chain is built from TRBV5-8 and TRBJ1-5, with D perhaps TRBD1 (5 bases). The CDR3 has 15 residues. Trimming took off 5 bases at V and 0 bases at J, with 12 bases between the two ends. In germline, CDR1 is SGHTS, CDR2 YDEGEE. The CDR3 here is CASSPGPYSNQPQHF. CDR3 DNA sequence: TGTGCCAGCAGTCCAGGGCCCTATAGCAATCAGCCCCAGCATTTT. Full variable domain (outside the CDR3, taken from reference TRBV5-8 and TRBJ1-5): EAGVTQSPTHLIKTRGQQATLRCSPISGHTSVYWYQQALGLGLQFLLWYDEGEERNRGNFPPRFSGRQFPNYSSELNVNALELEDSALYLCASSPGPYSNQPQHFGDGTRLSIL.

The V gene is TRBV4-2, the J gene TRBJ2-5; 10 bases are a match to TRBD2. Germline trimming cut 0 bases from V and 0 bases from J; bases unmatched to any gene: 13. The CDR3 spans 20 residues. Germline CDR1 LGHNA, CDR2 YNFKEQ. CDR3 loop: CASSQDRPASGGQYQETQYF. DNA of the CDR3: TGTGCCAGCAGCCAAGATCGACCCGCTAGCGGGGGACAGTACCAAGAGACCCAGTACTTC.

DNA of the CDR3: TGCGCCAGCAGCCAAGAGGGAGGGGCGAACACCGGGGAGCTGTTTTTT. Its translation is CASSQEGGANTGELFF. This rearrangement joins TRBV4-1 to TRBJ2-2; 7 bases align to TRBD2. V lost 0 bases to trimming and J lost 0 bases; unmatched junction nucleotides: 1. This CDR3 is 16 amino acids long. Germline V gene data show CDR1 as MGHRA and CDR2 as YSYEKL.

This rearrangement joins TRBV4-1 to TRBJ1-6; possibly TRBD1 for D (6 bases). V lost 4 bases, J lost 10 bases, and 14 bases lay in between. The CDR3 is 14 residues long. Germline-derived CDR1 and CDR2 are MGHRA and YSYEKL. The CDR3 region is CASSLGAGDSPLHF. CDR3 nucleotides: TGCGCCAGCAGCCTGGGGGCAGGGGACTCACCCCTCCACTTT.

This rearrangement joins TRBV19 to TRBJ2-5; 10 bases map to TRBD2. This CDR3 spans 14 amino acids. With 4 bases clipped from V and 3 bases from J, the junction kept 2 bases outside the gene matches. Per the germline V gene, CDR1 is LNHDA and CDR2 is SQIVND (reference sequence). In nucleotides, the CDR3 is TGTGCCAGTAGTAAGCTAGCGGGGGAAGAGACCCAGTACTTC. Translating it yields CASSKLAGEETQYF. Combining the CDR3 with reference TRBV19 and TRBJ2-5 gives the whole variable domain DGGITQSPKYLFRKEGQNVTLSCEQNLNHDAMYWYRQDPGQGLRLIYYSQIVNDFQKGDIAEGYSVSREKKESFPLTVTSAQKNPTAFYLCASSKLAGEETQYFGPGTRLLVL.

This chain uses TRBV6-1 with TRBJ2-3; tentatively, D is TRBD1 (6 bases). CDR1 is MNHNS, CDR2 SASEGT, per germline. The germline V and J ends were trimmed by 1 base and 4 bases, with 9 bases remaining between them. The CDR3 consists of 14 residues. DNA for the CDR3: TGTGCCAGCAGTGAAGATTGGGGGCCAGATACGCAGTATTTT. Translating gives CASSEDWGPDTQYF.

The rearrangement joins TRBV5-1 to TRBJ2-3; 8 bases agree with TRBD2. Germline V CDR1 and CDR2: SGHRS, YFSETQ. V gave up 4 bases and J gave up 4 bases; unmatched junction bases: 8. The CDR3 has 15 amino acids. The CDR3, as DNA: TGCGCCAGCAGCCCATTGAGCGGGGGCGCAGATACGCAGTATTTT. It specifies CASSPLSGGADTQYF. Variable domain in full (rest from reference TRBV5-1 and TRBJ2-3): KAGVTQTPRYLIKTRGQQVTLSCSPISGHRSVSWYQQTPGQGLQFLFEYFSETQRNKGNFPGRFSGRQFSNSRSEMNVSTLELGDSALYLCASSPLSGGADTQYFGPGTRLTVL.

The chain recombines TRBV19 with TRBJ1-1, with a weak D call TRBD1 (5 bases). Germline loops: CDR1 LNHDA, CDR2 SQIVND (reference sequence). Trimming took 6 bases from V and 5 from J, leaving 7 bases between them. The CDR3 totals 11 residues. Here the CDR3 reads CASRGQTEAFF. The CDR3 DNA reads as TGTGCCAGTAGGGGGCAAACTGAAGCTTTCTTT.

The rearrangement uses TRBV27 and TRBJ1-1; 7 bases are shared with TRBD1. The ends lost 4 bases at V and 1 base at J; junction bases unmatched: 9. Germline V gene data show CDR1 as MNHEY and CDR2 as SMNVEV (reference sequence). The CDR3 is 16 amino acids. This CDR3 reads CASSSDGTATNTEAFF. The CDR3 DNA reads as TGTGCCAGCAGTTCCGACGGGACAGCAACGAACACTGAAGCTTTCTTT.

This clone was seen once. This chain links TRBV29-1 with TRBJ1-2, with 8 bases matching TRBD1. This CDR3 is built from 13 residues. Germline trimming cut 6 bases from V and 2 bases from J; bases unmatched to any gene: 5. The germline V gene has CDR1 SQVTM and CDR2 ANQGSEA. This CDR3 reads CSVWTGSNYGYTF. CDR3 DNA: TGCAGCGTATGGACAGGGTCAAACTATGGCTACACCTTC. The variable domain in full, completed from reference TRBV29-1 and TRBJ1-2, reads SAVISQKPSRDICQRGTSLTIQCQVDSQVTMMFWYRQQPGQSLTLIATANQGSEATYESGFVIDKFPISRPNLTFSTLTVSNMSPEDSSIYLCSVWTGSNYGYTFGSGTRLTVV.

The rearrangement links TRBV19 to TRBJ2-1, with D possibly being TRBD2 (6 bases). V was trimmed by 1 base and J by 6 bases, leaving 16 bases between them. The CDR3 runs to 16 residues. CDR1 and CDR2 (germline): LNHDA, SQIVND (reference sequence). The CDR3 region is CASSIVAEGQANEQFF. In DNA, the CDR3 is TGTGCCAGTAGTATAGTTGCGGAGGGCCAGGCCAATGAGCAGTTCTTC.

This sequence joins TRBV5-8 and TRBJ2-7, with 7 bases that match TRBD1. There are 15 residues in the CDR3. Germline V gene data show CDR1 as SGHTS and CDR2 as YDEGEE. V lost 0 bases, J lost 0 bases, and 3 bases stayed unmatched. CDR3 nucleotide sequence: TGTGCCAGCAGCTTGGGACAGGGAAGCTCCTACGAGCAGTACTTC. Residues: CASSLGQGSSYEQYF.

This CDR3 reads CASSEIAGTSGDNEQFF. For the CDR3, the DNA is TGCGCCAGCAGTGAGATTGCGGGGACTAGCGGGGACAATGAGCAGTTCTTC. The chain recombines TRBV10-2 with TRBJ2-1; TRBD2 matches 13 bases. This CDR3 comprises 17 residues. Germline V gives CDR1 WSHSY, CDR2 SAAADI. Trimming took 2 bases from V and 5 from J; bases not matched to a gene: 6.

The chain links TRBV4-2 to TRBJ1-1; D is possibly TRBD1 (5 bases). The CDR3 has 13 residues. V shed 1 base and J shed 6 bases, with 9 bases lying between them. Germline CDR1 LGHNA, CDR2 YNFKEQ. The CDR3 region is CASSQGGGAEAFF. The DNA for the CDR3 is TGTGCCAGCAGCCAAGGCGGGGGGGCTGAAGCTTTCTTT.

The chain joins TRBV5-1 to TRBJ2-3; the match to TRBD2 covers 14 bases. Trimming cost V 0 bases and J 4 bases; bases outside gene matches: 7. CDR3 length equals 18 residues. Germline loops: CDR1 SGHRS, CDR2 YFSETQ. This CDR3 reads CASSLAGTSGSFPDTQYF. CDR3 nucleotides: TGCGCCAGCAGCTTGGCGGGGACTAGCGGGAGTTTCCCAGATACGCAGTATTTT.

The rearrangement uses TRBV19 and TRBJ1-5; 7 nucleotides match TRBD1. The CDR3 loop spans 13 amino acids. J lost 9 bases, V lost 4 bases, and 6 bases had no gene match. CDR1 is LNHDA, CDR2 SQIVND, per germline (reference sequence). CDR3 residues: CASSTQGGGPQHF. The CDR3 coding sequence is TGTGCCAGTAGTACCCAGGGGGGTGGGCCCCAGCATTTT.

Written as DNA, the CDR3 is TGTGCCAGCAGCCAGACAGGGATGAACACCGGGGAGCTGTTTTTT. It encodes CASSQTGMNTGELFF. The chain joins TRBV3-1 (or the pseudogene TRBV3-2) to TRBJ2-2, with TRBD1 identical over 7 bases. J lost 1 base, V lost 3 bases, and 2 bases had no gene match. Germline CDR1 is LGHDT and CDR2 is YNNKEL (reference sequence). The CDR3 loop spans 15 amino acids.

The table lists this clone with a count of one. The J gene is TRBJ1-6, the V gene TRBV7-8; 10 positions agree with TRBD1. This CDR3 comprises 14 residues. V lost 7 bases and J lost 10; bases outside the gene matches: 7. CDR1 is SGHVS, CDR2 FQNEAQ, per germline. The DNA of the CDR3 is TGTGCCAGCACCTCGAGGACAGGGGGATCACCCCTCCACTTT. It is translated as CASTSRTGGSPLHF.